These T cell receptor beta chains were read from a single sample in a study of T cell changes during pregnancy in multiple sclerosis. The table came from immunoSEQ multiplex PCR; TCRdb's copy has only in-frame clones and leaves some out. The sample consists of some 40,000 clones, roughly nine tenths of them appearing once. Here the sequenced sample was CD4+ T cells from peripheral blood mononuclear cells, taken in the third trimester of pregnancy. The receptor source for this set is a female donor in good health, enrolled as a control in a pregnancy study. CDR3s include the opening cysteine and the closing phenylalanine or tryptophan. A D gene is named only where the DNA matches it firmly. Clone size is not always given. Where it is, it says once, few, many or a class for expanded clones.

cdr3_aa: CASSQTGQGAGNSPLHF; cdr3_nt: TGTGCCAGCAGCCAGACCGGACAGGGGGCAGGTAATTCACCCCTCCACTTT; j_call: TRBJ1-6; d_call: TRBD1; clone_size: NA; v_call: TRBV4-2
cdr3_aa: CASSRTSGNTGELFF; cdr3_nt: TGTGCCAGCAGCCGGACTAGCGGGAACACCGGGGAGCTGTTTTTT; j_call: TRBJ2-2; d_call: TRBD2; clone_size: NA; v_call: TRBV5-4
cdr3_aa: CASSPDSPINNSPLHF; cdr3_nt: TGTGCCAGCTCACCGGACAGTCCCATTAATAATTCACCCCTCCACTTT; j_call: TRBJ1-6; d_call: NA; clone_size: NA; v_call: TRBV18
cdr3_aa: CASSERGGSGNTIYF; cdr3_nt: TGTGCCAGCAGTGAACGGGGAGGTTCTGGAAACACCATATATTTT; j_call: TRBJ1-3; d_call: NA; clone_size: few; v_call: TRBV6-1
cdr3_aa: CASSLRGVGNQPQHF; cdr3_nt: TGTGCCAGTAGTCTCAGGGGCGTCGGAAATCAGCCCCAGCATTTT; j_call: TRBJ1-5; d_call: NA; clone_size: few; v_call: TRBV19
cdr3_aa: CATSRDGQGLPPGAFF; cdr3_nt: TGTGCCACCAGCAGAGATGGACAGGGCCTACCCCCGGGAGCTTTCTTT; j_call: TRBJ1-1; d_call: TRBD1; clone_size: NA; v_call: TRBV15
cdr3_aa: CASSFGGAGKNIQYF; cdr3_nt: TGTGCCAGCAGCTTTGGGGGCGCCGGCAAAAACATTCAGTACTTC; j_call: TRBJ2-4; d_call: NA; clone_size: once; v_call: TRBV5-6
cdr3_aa: CASSLLRSFSGYTF; cdr3_nt: TGTGCCAGCAGTTTACTACGGAGTTTCAGTGGCTACACCTTC; j_call: TRBJ1-2; d_call: NA; clone_size: NA; v_call: TRBV27
cdr3_aa: CASSKKMDRAAHEQYF; cdr3_nt: TGTGCCAGCAGCAAAAAGATGGACAGGGCGGCCCACGAGCAGTACTTC; j_call: TRBJ2-7; d_call: NA; clone_size: NA; v_call: TRBV21-1
cdr3_aa: CASRDRPIGYGYTF; cdr3_nt: TGTGCCAGCAGAGACAGGCCCATCGGCTATGGCTACACCTTC; j_call: TRBJ1-2; d_call: NA; clone_size: few; v_call: TRBV6-5
cdr3_aa: CASSFIPGQPQHF; cdr3_nt: TGTGCCAGCAGTTTTATCCCGGGGCAGCCCCAGCATTTT; j_call: TRBJ1-5; d_call: NA; clone_size: NA; v_call: TRBV27
cdr3_aa: CASTINRRPAVNEQFF; cdr3_nt: TGTGCCAGCACCATCAACAGGAGACCCGCGGTTAATGAGCAGTTCTTC; j_call: TRBJ2-1; d_call: NA; clone_size: NA; v_call: TRBV7-2
cdr3_aa: CASSLELRIGTGGSYEQYF; cdr3_nt: TGTGCCAGCAGTTTAGAACTTCGGATCGGGACAGGGGGTTCCTACGAGCAGTACTTC; j_call: TRBJ2-7; d_call: TRBD1; clone_size: NA; v_call: TRBV27
cdr3_aa: CAWSLSYEQYF; cdr3_nt: TGTGCCTGGAGTCTGAGTTACGAGCAGTACTTC; j_call: TRBJ2-7; d_call: NA; clone_size: NA; v_call: TRBV30
cdr3_aa: CASSLAQGLYSNQPQHF; cdr3_nt: TGTGCCAGCAGCTTGGCACAGGGGTTATATAGCAATCAGCCCCAGCATTTT; j_call: TRBJ1-5; d_call: TRBD1; clone_size: NA; v_call: TRBV5-6
cdr3_aa: CSVRTDFYGYTF; cdr3_nt: TGCAGCGTGAGGACAGACTTCTATGGCTACACCTTC; j_call: TRBJ1-2; d_call: NA; clone_size: NA; v_call: TRBV29-1
cdr3_aa: CASSPPSTRRGEAFF; cdr3_nt: TGTGCCAGCTCACCTCCAAGTACACGGCGGGGGGAAGCTTTCTTT; j_call: TRBJ1-1; d_call: NA; clone_size: NA; v_call: TRBV18
cdr3_aa: CASSRIAGAKNIQYF; cdr3_nt: TGTGCCAGCAGCCGTATCGCCGGGGCCAAAAACATTCAGTACTTC; j_call: TRBJ2-4; d_call: NA; clone_size: NA; v_call: TRBV7-2
cdr3_aa: CATQREEEYF; cdr3_nt: TGTGCCACCCAGCGGGAGGAGGAGTACTTC; j_call: TRBJ2-7; d_call: TRBD2; clone_size: NA; v_call: TRBV28
cdr3_aa: CASSLGLEDSREQFF; cdr3_nt: TGCGCCAGCAGCTTGGGTCTAGAGGACAGCCGGGAGCAGTTCTTC; j_call: TRBJ2-1; d_call: NA; clone_size: NA; v_call: TRBV5-1
cdr3_aa: CASSYWGGIGTEAFF; cdr3_nt: TGTGCCAGCAGTTACTGGGGGGGCATCGGCACTGAAGCTTTCTTT; j_call: TRBJ1-1; d_call: NA; clone_size: NA; v_call: TRBV6-5
cdr3_aa: CASSATFSGSFGNEQFF; cdr3_nt: TGTGCCAGCAGCGCGACCTTTAGCGGGAGTTTCGGCAATGAGCAGTTCTTC; j_call: TRBJ2-1; d_call: TRBD2; clone_size: NA; v_call: TRBV9
cdr3_aa: CASSLGQGAGANVLTF; cdr3_nt: TGTGCCAGCAGCCTCGGACAGGGCGCCGGGGCCAACGTCCTGACTTTC; j_call: TRBJ2-6; d_call: TRBD1; clone_size: NA; v_call: TRBV5-4
cdr3_aa: CSVGRDAYEQYF; cdr3_nt: TGCAGCGTTGGCCGGGATGCCTACGAGCAGTACTTC; j_call: TRBJ2-7; d_call: NA; clone_size: NA; v_call: TRBV29-1
cdr3_aa: CASSLQTGGREKLFF; cdr3_nt: TGCGCCAGCAGCTTGCAGACAGGGGGCAGGGAAAAACTGTTTTTT; j_call: TRBJ1-4; d_call: TRBD1; clone_size: NA; v_call: TRBV5-1
cdr3_aa: CASREQGGGYTF; cdr3_nt: TGTGCCAGCAGAGAACAGGGGGGCGGCTACACCTTC; j_call: TRBJ1-2; d_call: TRBD1; clone_size: NA; v_call: TRBV28
cdr3_aa: CASSERGGDGEQYF; cdr3_nt: TGTGCCAGCAGTGAACGAGGGGGGGATGGGGAGCAGTACTTC; j_call: TRBJ2-7; d_call: NA; clone_size: NA; v_call: TRBV6-1
cdr3_aa: CASSKTGGRETQYF; cdr3_nt: TGTGCCAGCAGCAAAACAGGGGGCCGGGAGACCCAGTACTTC; j_call: TRBJ2-5; d_call: NA; clone_size: few; v_call: TRBV21-1
cdr3_aa: CASSLQGANTGELFF; cdr3_nt: TGTGCCAGCAGCTTACAAGGGGCTAACACCGGGGAGCTGTTTTTT; j_call: TRBJ2-2; d_call: NA; clone_size: NA; v_call: TRBV11-3
cdr3_aa: CASSPPGQGSTGELFF; cdr3_nt: TGTGCCAGCTCACCACCAGGACAGGGTAGCACCGGGGAGCTGTTTTTT; j_call: TRBJ2-2; d_call: TRBD1; clone_size: NA; v_call: TRBV18
cdr3_aa: CASSEIIDRALEQYF; cdr3_nt: TGTGCCAGCAGTGAAATTATTGACAGGGCCCTCGAGCAGTACTTC; j_call: TRBJ2-7; d_call: TRBD1; clone_size: NA; v_call: TRBV25-1
cdr3_aa: CASSPTRGAGNTIYF; cdr3_nt: TGTGCCAGCTCACCAACCAGGGGGGCCGGAAACACCATATATTTT; j_call: TRBJ1-3; d_call: TRBD1; clone_size: NA; v_call: TRBV18
cdr3_aa: CASRSNTDTQYF; cdr3_nt: TGTGCCAGCAGGTCTAACACAGATACGCAGTATTTT; j_call: TRBJ2-3; d_call: NA; clone_size: NA; v_call: TRBV28
cdr3_aa: CAWRLGGPNYGYTF; cdr3_nt: TGTGCCTGGAGGTTGGGGGGGCCGAACTATGGCTACACCTTC; j_call: TRBJ1-2; d_call: NA; clone_size: NA; v_call: TRBV30
cdr3_aa: CASSTKQFF; cdr3_nt: TGTGCCAGCTCAACAAAGCAGTTCTTC; j_call: TRBJ2-1; d_call: NA; clone_size: once; v_call: TRBV7-9
cdr3_aa: CSVRGFRSRAGHEQYF; cdr3_nt: TGCAGCGTCCGGGGTTTCCGGAGTCGAGCGGGACACGAGCAGTACTTC; j_call: TRBJ2-7; d_call: TRBD2; clone_size: NA; v_call: TRBV29-1
cdr3_aa: CASSYSRTGGGSPLHF; cdr3_nt: TGTGCCAGCAGTTACTCGCGGACAGGGGGCGGTTCACCCCTCCACTTT; j_call: TRBJ1-6; d_call: TRBD1; clone_size: NA; v_call: TRBV6-5
cdr3_aa: CASSGQGPSSYNSPLHF; cdr3_nt: TGTGCCAGCAGTGGTCAGGGGCCGAGCTCCTATAATTCACCCCTCCACTTT; j_call: TRBJ1-6; d_call: NA; clone_size: NA; v_call: TRBV2
cdr3_aa: CASRDGQAPYEQYF; cdr3_nt: TGTGCCAGCAGGGACGGACAGGCCCCATACGAGCAGTACTTC; j_call: TRBJ2-7; d_call: TRBD1; clone_size: NA; v_call: TRBV5-4